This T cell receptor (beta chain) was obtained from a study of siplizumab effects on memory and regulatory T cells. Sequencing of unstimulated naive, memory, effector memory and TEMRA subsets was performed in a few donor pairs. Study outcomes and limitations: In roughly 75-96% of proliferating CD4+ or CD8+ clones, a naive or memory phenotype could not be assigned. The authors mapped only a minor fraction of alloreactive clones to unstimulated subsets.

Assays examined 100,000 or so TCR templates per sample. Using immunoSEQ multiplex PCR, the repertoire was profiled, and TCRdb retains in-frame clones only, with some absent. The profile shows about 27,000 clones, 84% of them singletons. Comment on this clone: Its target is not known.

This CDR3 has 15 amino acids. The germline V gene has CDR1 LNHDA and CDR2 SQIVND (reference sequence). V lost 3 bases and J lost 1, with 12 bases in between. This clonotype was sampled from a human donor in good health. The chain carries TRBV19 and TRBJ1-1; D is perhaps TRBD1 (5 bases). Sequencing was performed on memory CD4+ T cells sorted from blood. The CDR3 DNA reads TGTGCCAGTAGTATTGGGGGAGCCCGGAACACTGAAGCTTTCTTT. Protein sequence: CASSIGGARNTEAFF. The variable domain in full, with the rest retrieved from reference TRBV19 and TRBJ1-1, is DGGITQSPKYLFRKEGQNVTLSCEQNLNHDAMYWYRQDPGQGLRLIYYSQIVNDFQKGDIAEGYSVSREKKESFPLTVTSAQKNPTAFYLCASSIGGARNTEAFFGQGTRLTVV.